This T cell receptor (beta chain) is drawn from a study of T cell repertoires in cytomegalovirus infection. The CDR3 is made up of 14 amino acids. Trimming at V came to 5 bases and at J to 4 bases, leaving 4 bases not matched to a gene. Germline V gene sequence: CDR1 SGHTA, CDR2 FQGNSA. This clonotype was counted many times. TCRdb reprocessed the reads with MiXCR, giving one entry per CDR3 protein. The table lists over 300,000 distinct CDR3 sequences, roughly 9.5% of them singletons. The gene calls are TRBV7-2 and TRBJ2-3; TRBD1 aligns across 9 bases. The clonotype was recovered from a human donor in good health (CMV status not recorded). Some clones in this sample may be carry-over from other donors' samples. Sequenced input: PBMCs. CDR3 bases: TGTGCCAGCAGCCAAGGACAGGGGTCAGATACGCAGTATTTT. As protein: CASSQGQGSDTQYF.